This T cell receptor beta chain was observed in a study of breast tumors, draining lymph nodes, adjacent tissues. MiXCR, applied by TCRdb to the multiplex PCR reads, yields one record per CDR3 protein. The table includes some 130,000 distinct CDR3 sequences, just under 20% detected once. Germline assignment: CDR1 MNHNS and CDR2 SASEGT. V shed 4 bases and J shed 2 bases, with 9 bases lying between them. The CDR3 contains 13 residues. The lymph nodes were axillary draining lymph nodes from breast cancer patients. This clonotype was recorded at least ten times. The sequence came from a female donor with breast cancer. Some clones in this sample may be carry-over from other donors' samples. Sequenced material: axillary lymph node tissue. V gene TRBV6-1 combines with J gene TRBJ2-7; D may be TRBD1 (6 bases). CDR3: CASSAGEAYEQYF. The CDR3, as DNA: TGTGCCAGCAGTGCAGGGGAAGCCTACGAGCAGTACTTC.